This record covers a single T cell receptor (beta chain). This is likely a read error, given that the CDR3 carries no conserved phenylalanine or tryptophan at its end. A modified ARM-PCR protocol with three rounds of nested PCR amplified TCRbeta. Using its own MiXCR run on the multiplex PCR reads, TCRdb lists one record per CDR3 protein. The sample contains some 80,000 distinct CDR3 sequences, 75% to 85% of which appear only once. No cell sorting was done before RNA was extracted from the tissue. The normal lung tissue was taken more than 3 cm from the tumor edge. Germline V CDR1 and CDR2: MNHNY, SVGAGI (reference sequence). This CDR3 spans 17 amino acids. This sample was taken from a study of tumor and adjacent non-tumor tissue in lung cancer.

Sequenced: distant non-tumor lung tissue. This clonotype was obtained from a woman aged 45 to 65 with non-small cell lung cancer. The chain is built from TRBV6-6 and TRBJ2-1; 7 bases line up with TRBD2. CDR3 sequence reads: CASSYSNHSGQYNEQFL. The DNA for the CDR3 is TGTGCCAGCAGCTACTCGAATCATAGCGGGCAGTACAATGAGCAGTTCTTA.